This TCR beta chain was sequenced during a study of CD8 T cells in Susac syndrome. In the multiple sclerosis control group, patients were treatment-naive and had stable or active relapsing-remitting disease. TEMRA cells were FACS-enriched, unlike CD8+ and CD4+ T cells, which were negatively isolated. As concerns this clonotype: Its target is not known.

The study, taken as a whole, reports: The study recognized that the number of individuals in its TCR sequencing and HLA analysis was relatively small.

Random-hexamer reverse transcription was applied to about 0.45 to 1 ug RNA. TCRdb analysed the immunoSEQ multiplex PCR reads with MiXCR anew, one entry per CDR3 protein. The top ten clones hold 0.2% to 0.25% of a sample with around 300,000 distinct CDR3 sequences, approximately 85% of them seen once. This clonotype originated in a human donor with multiple sclerosis. Sequenced input: CD8+ T cells from PBMCs.

Written as DNA, the CDR3 is TGTGCCAGCAGCTGGGGGACAGGCGGAGCAATCTATGGCTACACCTTC. It yields the protein CASSWGTGGAIYGYTF. The chain combines TRBV11-2 with TRBJ1-2; 8 nucleotides agree with TRBD1. With 4 bases clipped from V and 4 bases from J, the junction kept 11 bases outside the gene matches. The CDR3 length is 16 residues. Germline V CDR1 and CDR2: SGHAT, FQNNGV.